This T cell receptor beta chain was identified in a study of T cell repertoires in cytomegalovirus infection. CDR1 is SQVTM and CDR2 is ANQGSEA in the germline V gene. The CDR3 consists of 10 residues. V was trimmed by 3 bases and J by 5 bases, leaving 4 bases between them. As to this clonotype: Its antigen is still unknown.

TCRdb re-analysed the reads in MiXCR, keeping a single row per CDR3 protein. This sample carries around 710,000 distinct CDR3 sequences, under 35% of them seen once, and the ten largest clones take around 13%. This TCR was recovered from a human donor in good health (CMV status not recorded). Some clones in this sample may be carry-over from other donors' samples. Sequenced here: cultured CD8+ T cells from PBMCs, sampled from culture after CMV antigen stimulation. The rearrangement links TRBV29-1 to TRBJ1-1, with no clear D. This CDR3 reads CSVEGTEAFF. As DNA, the CDR3 is TGCAGCGTTGAGGGGACTGAAGCTTTCTTT.